The T cell receptor beta chain under discussion was sequenced for a study of T-cell memory formation after mild COVID-19. Study-level findings and limits: Contracting clones from day 15 to 85 showed balanced CD4/CD8; later expanders favored CD4+. Pre-infection memory showed some responding clones, and this suggested that cross-reactive memory joined. Whether second-wave clones peaking at day 37 were SARS-CoV-2 specific went unconfirmed.

5'RACE primed from the constant segment yielded TCR alpha and TCR beta cDNA libraries bearing sample barcodes and UMIs. TCRdb passed the 5' RACE reads through MiXCR, listing each CDR3 protein once. The repertoire has 200,000 to 300,000 distinct CDR3 sequences, 8% to 9.5% of them found once; the top ten carry 20% to 25%. This clonotype was found a few times. Its antigen remains unidentified. Trimming at V came to 2 bases and at J to 1 base, leaving 9 bases not matched to a gene. This CDR3 region has 17 residues. CDR1 MNHEY and CDR2 SVGAGI come from the germline V gene. The chain recombines TRBV6-5 with TRBJ1-1; the match to TRBD1 covers 8 bases. Material for sequencing was PBMCs or a T cell subset sorted from them (not recorded which). The clonotype comes from a man aged 18-30 years who had mild COVID-19 (a few samples of this study predate the infection). Cell type and time point are not known. The CDR3 DNA is TGTGCCAGCAGTTACGATACAACCGGGACAGGGAACACTGAAGCTTTCTTT. As protein: CASSYDTTGTGNTEAFF.